A selection of T cell receptor beta chains follows, all from one sample in a study of blood T cell repertoires in COVID-19. TCRdb keeps only in-frame clones here, not all; method: immunoSEQ multiplex PCR. This sample has some 300,000 clones, with around 89% found just once. The source material was peripheral blood. The receptors originated from a woman aged 25-40 years who had recovered from COVID-19. Each CDR3 is given without its conserved first and last residue. The order of the fields is clone size, CDR3 length, J gene, D gene, V gene, CDR3 protein. A D gene is named only where the DNA matches it firmly. Where a row states a size, it is once, few, many or the class of an expanded clone; other rows omit it.

size: NA; length: 14; J: TRBJ1-3; D: NA; V: TRBV11-2; CDR3: ASSLDQEGTGNTIY
size: once; length: 14; J: TRBJ1-5; D: TRBD1; V: TRBV4-2; CDR3: ASSPQVGTGNQPQH
size: NA; length: 11; J: TRBJ2-7; D: NA; V: TRBV11-2; CDR3: YTRRQGTDEQY
size: NA; length: 13; J: TRBJ2-2; D: TRBD2; V: TRBV27; CDR3: ASSFSGGAIGELF
size: NA; length: 14; J: TRBJ1-3; D: NA; V: TRBV21-1; CDR3: ASSKWLQEVGDTIY
size: NA; length: 10; J: TRBJ2-7; D: NA; V: TRBV21-1; CDR3: ASSANRGEQY
size: few; length: 12; J: TRBJ1-4; D: NA; V: TRBV2; CDR3: ASSPELLNEKLF
size: NA; length: 10; J: TRBJ2-7; D: NA; V: TRBV2; CDR3: ASSEGGMGQY
size: NA; length: 14; J: TRBJ1-6; D: NA; V: TRBV18; CDR3: ASSDRGPFGDSPLH
size: NA; length: 12; J: TRBJ1-1; D: NA; V: TRBV27; CDR3: ASSLYRRNTEAF
size: NA; length: 12; J: TRBJ2-7; D: NA; V: TRBV2; CDR3: ATASGRNSYEQY
size: NA; length: 13; J: TRBJ2-7; D: NA; V: TRBV27; CDR3: ASSFWDTFSSEQY
size: NA; length: 11; J: TRBJ1-2; D: NA; V: TRBV15; CDR3: ATSRDSLVYRT
size: NA; length: 12; J: TRBJ1-5; D: TRBD1; V: TRBV28; CDR3: ASKQGASNQPQH
size: NA; length: 14; J: TRBJ2-1; D: NA; V: TRBV2; CDR3: ASSTPTGPAYNEQF
size: NA; length: 13; J: TRBJ2-3; D: NA; V: TRBV9; CDR3: ASSVGQKSTDTQY
size: NA; length: 18; J: TRBJ2-3; D: TRBD2; V: TRBV5-1; CDR3: ASSGPGQRGPRASEDTQY
size: NA; length: 14; J: TRBJ2-3; D: TRBD1; V: TRBV11-2; CDR3: ASSLGRTGGTDTQY
size: NA; length: 16; J: TRBJ2-7; D: TRBD2; V: TRBV15; CDR3: ATLGLAGADPSSYEQY
size: NA; length: 13; J: TRBJ1-5; D: NA; V: TRBV3-1/TRBV3-2; CDR3: ASSQGVYSNQPQH
size: NA; length: 13; J: TRBJ1-1; D: TRBD1; V: TRBV28; CDR3: ASTVTGGVGTEAF
size: few; length: 13; J: TRBJ1-2; D: NA; V: TRBV4-3; CDR3: ASSPREAGNYGYT
size: NA; length: 13; J: TRBJ2-3; D: NA; V: TRBV30; CDR3: AWAGGVASTDTQY
size: NA; length: 12; J: TRBJ1-2; D: NA; V: TRBV4-3; CDR3: ASSLQGSDYGYT
size: NA; length: 13; J: TRBJ2-4; D: TRBD2; V: TRBV24-1; CDR3: ATSDPRGDKNIQY
size: NA; length: 15; J: TRBJ2-7; D: NA; V: TRBV5-1; CDR3: ASSLVAGGTGSYEQY
size: NA; length: 11; J: TRBJ1-2; D: TRBD1; V: TRBV28; CDR3: ASSFGQGHGYT
size: NA; length: 14; J: TRBJ2-2; D: TRBD1; V: TRBV18; CDR3: ASSHPGTGDTGELF
size: NA; length: 10; J: TRBJ1-4; D: NA; V: TRBV2; CDR3: ASSDRDEKLF
size: NA; length: 14; J: TRBJ2-5; D: TRBD2; V: TRBV5-6; CDR3: ASSFGLAGYQETQY
size: NA; length: 12; J: TRBJ2-4; D: NA; V: TRBV5-1; CDR3: ASSLSGNRDIQY
size: NA; length: 12; J: TRBJ1-1; D: NA; V: TRBV6-6; CDR3: ASSYRPRDTEAF